This T cell receptor (beta chain) stems from a study of PD-L1 blockade in urothelial cancer. As for the study in general: Dosed intravenously at 1,200 mg every 3 weeks, atezolizumab was initiated by patients at some point between 2014 and 2016. Per blood sample, T cells had a median of around 150,000.

With respect to this clone: Distinct nucleotide sequences in the sample also encode this CDR3.

The protocol was immunoSEQ multiplex PCR, while the TCRdb copy is restricted to in-frame clones and leaves out a portion. The sample holds approximately 110,000 clones, about 85% seen once. Trimming removed 0 bases at V and 0 bases at J, with 7 bases between. The CDR3 spans 15 residues. Germline V gene data show CDR1 as SGHNT and CDR2 as YYREEE (reference sequence). The TCR sequence derives from a man between 45 and 60 years old with urothelial cancer. J is TRBJ2-1 and V is TRBV5-4, with D maybe TRBD2 (5 bases). The specimen was PBMCs, collected around atezolizumab (anti-PD-L1) treatment. The CDR3: CASSLGGSSYNEQFF. The CDR3 coding sequence is TGTGCCAGCAGCTTGGGTGGGAGCTCCTACAATGAGCAGTTCTTC.